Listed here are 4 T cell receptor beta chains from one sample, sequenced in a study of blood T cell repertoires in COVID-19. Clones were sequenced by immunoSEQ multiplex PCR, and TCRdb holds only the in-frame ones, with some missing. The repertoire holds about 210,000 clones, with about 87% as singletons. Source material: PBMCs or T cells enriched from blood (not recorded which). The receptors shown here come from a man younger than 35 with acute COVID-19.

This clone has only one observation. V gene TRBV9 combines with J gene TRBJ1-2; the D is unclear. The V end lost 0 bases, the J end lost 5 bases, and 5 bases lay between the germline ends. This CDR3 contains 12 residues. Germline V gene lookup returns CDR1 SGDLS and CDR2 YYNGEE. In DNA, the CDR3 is TGTGCCAGCAGCGTAGCCGGGTATGGCTACACCTTC. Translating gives CASSVAGYGYTF.

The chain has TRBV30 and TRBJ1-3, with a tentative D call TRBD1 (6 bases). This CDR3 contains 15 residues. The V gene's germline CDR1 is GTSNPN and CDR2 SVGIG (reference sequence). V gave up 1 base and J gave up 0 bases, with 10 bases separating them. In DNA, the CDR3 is TGTGCCTGGAGTGGACAGGCCCACTCTGGAAACACCATATATTTT. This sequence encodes CAWSGQAHSGNTIYF.

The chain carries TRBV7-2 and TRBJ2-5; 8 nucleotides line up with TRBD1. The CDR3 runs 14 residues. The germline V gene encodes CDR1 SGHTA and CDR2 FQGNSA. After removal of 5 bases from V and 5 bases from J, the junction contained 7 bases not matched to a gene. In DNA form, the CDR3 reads TGTGCCAGCAGCCCCGACAGGGGCGGCGAGACCCAGTACTTC. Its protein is CASSPDRGGETQYF. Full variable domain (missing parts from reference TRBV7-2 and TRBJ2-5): GAGVSQSPSNKVTEKGKDVELRCDPISGHTALYWYRQSLGQGLEFLIYFQGNSAPDKSGLPSDRFSAERTGGSVSTLTIQRTQQEDSAVYLCASSPDRGGETQYFGPGTRLLVL.

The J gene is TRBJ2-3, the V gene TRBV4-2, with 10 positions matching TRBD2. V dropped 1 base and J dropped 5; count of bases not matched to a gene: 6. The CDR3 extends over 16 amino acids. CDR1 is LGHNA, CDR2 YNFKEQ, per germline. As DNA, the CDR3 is TGTGCCAGCAGCCAAGCCGAGGCTAGCGGGAGAGATACGCAGTATTTT. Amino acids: CASSQAEASGRDTQYF.